This passage covers 4 T cell receptor beta chains from one sample sequenced in a study of glioma-infiltrating T cells after dendritic cell vaccination (dated by TCRdb to about 2016). Libraries were built with the immunoSEQ multiplex PCR assay. In its TCRdb copy, this immuneACCESS table keeps in-frame sequences only and misses some clones. Where compared with another copy, unresolved V genes explain less than half of these, and the others have no known cause. This sample comprises 100,000 to 120,000 clones, about 90% of them detected only once. The top ten clones comprise 2.7% of the sample. The sample's time point, from its label and the paper: after dendritic cell vaccination, including at tumor progression/relapse. The sample was blood, taken after dendritic cell vaccination. These receptors were taken from a human donor with glioblastoma.

V gene TRBV5-1 combines with J gene TRBJ2-5; TRBD2 matches 8 bases. The V gene end was trimmed by 6 bases and the J gene end by 2 bases; junction bases not matched to a gene: 12. This CDR3 has 16 residues. The germline V gene encodes CDR1 SGHRS and CDR2 YFSETQ. CDR3 bases: TGCGCCAGCACCCCCAATGCAATAGCGGGGCAAGAGACCCAGTACTTC. This gives the protein CASTPNAIAGQETQYF.

This clone was recorded once. The chain recombines TRBV6-6 with TRBJ1-3, with D perhaps matching TRBD1 (5 bases). Between the trimmed V and J ends, which lost 5 bases and 3 bases, there was a span of 8 bases. The CDR3 is 13 residues long. The germline CDR1 and CDR2 sequences are MNHNY and SVGAGI (reference sequence). The CDR3 loop reads CASSGGIGNTIYF. CDR3 DNA: TGTGCCAGCAGTGGGGGGATTGGAAACACCATATATTTT.

This chain links TRBV5-4 with TRBJ1-1, with D uncertain. The V gene lost 1 base and the J gene lost 6 bases, with 16 bases spanning the gap. The germline gives CDR1 SGHNT, CDR2 YYREEE (reference sequence). The CDR3 runs 15 residues. DNA for the CDR3: TGTGCCAGCAGCTTGCGGTTCGGGGTAAAGGCTGAAGCTTTCTTT. Protein product: CASSLRFGVKAEAFF.

This clone was observed a single time. The J gene is TRBJ1-1, the V gene TRBV7-8; a weak D match, TRBD1 (5 bases). The V gene's germline CDR1 is SGHVS and CDR2 FQNEAQ. Trimming took off 3 bases at V and 1 base at J, with 12 bases between the two ends. There are 15 residues in the CDR3. As DNA, the CDR3 is TGTGCCAGCAGCTTTTTGGGGCAGGCGAACACTGAAGCTTTCTTT. This sequence encodes CASSFLGQANTEAFF.